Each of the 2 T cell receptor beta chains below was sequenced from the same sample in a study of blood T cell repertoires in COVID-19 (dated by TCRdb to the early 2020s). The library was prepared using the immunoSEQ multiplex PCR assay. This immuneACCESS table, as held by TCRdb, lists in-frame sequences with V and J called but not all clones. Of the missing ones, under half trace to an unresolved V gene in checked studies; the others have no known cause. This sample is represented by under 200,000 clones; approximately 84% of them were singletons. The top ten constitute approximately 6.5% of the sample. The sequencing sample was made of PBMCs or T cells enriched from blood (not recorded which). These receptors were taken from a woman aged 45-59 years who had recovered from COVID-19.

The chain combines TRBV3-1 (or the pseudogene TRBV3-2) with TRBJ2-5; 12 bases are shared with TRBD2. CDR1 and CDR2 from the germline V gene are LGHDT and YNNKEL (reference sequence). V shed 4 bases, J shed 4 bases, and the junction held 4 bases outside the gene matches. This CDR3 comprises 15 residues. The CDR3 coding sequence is TGTGCCAGCAGCCCCACGGGACTAGCGGGAGAGACCCAGTACTTC. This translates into CASSPTGLAGETQYF.

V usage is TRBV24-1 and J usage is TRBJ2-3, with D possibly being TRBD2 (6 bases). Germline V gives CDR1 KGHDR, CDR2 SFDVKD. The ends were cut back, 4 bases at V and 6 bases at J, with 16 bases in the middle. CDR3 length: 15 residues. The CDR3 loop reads CATSERLGRRDTQYF. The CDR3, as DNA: TGTGCCACCAGTGAACGACTAGGGCGAAGGGATACGCAGTATTTT.